This passage covers 21 T cell receptor beta chains from one sample sequenced in a study of shared clonotypes between healthy human individuals (dated by TCRdb to about 2020). Library preparation used the immunoSEQ multiplex PCR assay. TCRdb provides this immuneACCESS table in a form limited to in-frame rearrangements. Some clones are lacking; in checked studies, under half of them reflect an unresolved V gene, and why the rest are absent is not known. For this sample there are around 690,000 clones; roughly 87% appear just once. About 34% of the sample lies in the top ten. The specimen was memory CD8+ T cells from PBMCs. This specimen's cell subset or site label, per the study, means: CD45RO+ cells pooled with CCR7-negative TemRA cells. These receptors all stem from a man aged 18 to 35 in good health. Some clones in this sample may be carry-over from other donors' samples.

The V gene is TRBV27, the J gene TRBJ1-1; 7 bases match TRBD1. The CDR3 contains 14 residues. Germline V gives CDR1 MNHEY, CDR2 SMNVEV (reference sequence). The junction had 11 bases not matched to a gene; V was cut back by 7 bases and J by 6 bases. Here the CDR3 reads CASIGVRGVAEAFF. CDR3 bases: TGTGCCAGCATAGGAGTCAGGGGGGTCGCTGAAGCTTTCTTT.

This rearrangement joins TRBV2 to TRBJ1-2; TRBD1 aligns across 7 bases. Losses at the gene ends were 6 bases for V and 4 bases for J; bases not matched to a gene: 17. Germline assignment: CDR1 SNHLY and CDR2 FYNNEI. The CDR3 totals 17 residues. CDR3 in amino acids: CASRLRQGELVPYGYTF. DNA for the CDR3: TGTGCCAGCAGGCTCAGACAGGGAGAGTTAGTGCCCTATGGCTACACCTTC.

The rearrangement links TRBV7-9 to TRBJ2-2; 9 nucleotides align to TRBD1. The germline V gene encodes CDR1 SEHNR and CDR2 FQNEAQ (reference sequence). The CDR3 is 16 amino acids. Trimming removed 7 bases from V and 1 base from J; junction bases left unmatched: 7. The CDR3 loop reads CASIRPDRGNTGELFF. The CDR3 DNA is TGTGCCAGCATCCGCCCGGACAGGGGGAACACCGGGGAGCTGTTTTTT.

This chain links TRBV5-6 with TRBJ2-5; TRBD1 aligns across 9 bases. V shed 0 bases and J 5 bases; nucleotides not matched to a gene: 8. The CDR3 spans 16 residues. The germline V gene has CDR1 SGHDT and CDR2 YYEEEE. In nucleotides, the CDR3 is TGTGCCAGCAGCTTGGGGTGGACAGGGGATTCGGAGACCCAGTACTTC. It yields the protein CASSLGWTGDSETQYF.

This clone was picked up one time. This chain connects TRBV7-6 to TRBJ2-1, with D hard to call. Germline-derived CDR1 and CDR2 are SGHVS and FNYEAQ. Trimming took 5 bases from V and 0 from J, leaving 17 bases between them. The CDR3 runs to 17 residues. CDR3 nucleotides: TGTGCCAGCAGCCCCGTCGCGAGGCCGAGCTCCTACAATGAGCAGTTCTTC. It specifies CASSPVARPSSYNEQFF.

This clone showed up just a few times. The chain employs TRBV7-8 and TRBJ2-1; either TRBD1 or TRBD2 may supply D (5 bases each). This CDR3 spans 14 amino acids. Germline V gene lookup returns CDR1 SGHVS and CDR2 FQNEAQ. The ends were cut back, 10 bases at V and 5 bases at J, with 18 bases in the middle. CDR3 in DNA: TGTGCCACCTACCACCCGGGGACCCACAATGAGCAGTTCTTC. It is translated as CATYHPGTHNEQFF.

This chain connects TRBV28 to TRBJ2-2; D is uncertain. The V gene's germline CDR1 is MDHEN and CDR2 SYDVKM. V shed 3 bases and J shed 0 bases, with 8 bases lying between them. The CDR3 contains 15 residues. The CDR3 here is CASSFRITNTGELFF. CDR3 sequence (DNA): TGTGCCAGCAGTTTCAGAATTACGAACACCGGGGAGCTGTTTTTT.

The chain uses TRBV7-9 and TRBJ2-5; the match to TRBD1 covers 8 bases. The trim removed 0 bases at V and 5 bases at J, leaving 8 bases unmatched. The CDR3 extends over 16 amino acids. CDR1 is SEHNR, CDR2 FQNEAQ, per germline (reference sequence). This chain's CDR3 is CASSLAYRGMVETQYF. The CDR3 region has the DNA TGTGCCAGCAGCTTAGCGTACAGGGGGATGGTTGAGACCCAGTACTTC.

The chain joins TRBV7-8 to TRBJ2-4, with a tentative D call TRBD2 (6 bases). The CDR3 has 15 amino acids. V lost 6 bases and J lost 5, with 17 bases in between. Per the germline V gene, CDR1 is SGHVS and CDR2 is FQNEAQ. The CDR3, as DNA: TGTGCCAGCAGGGGGGGTCAGGGACTCCAAAACATTCAGTACTTC. This translates into CASRGGQGLQNIQYF.

V and J are TRBV5-4 and TRBJ1-2, with TRBD1 matching 8 bases. The germline CDR1 and CDR2 sequences are SGHNT and YYREEE (reference sequence). J lost 5 bases, V lost 4 bases, and 7 bases had no gene match. The CDR3 runs 14 residues. The CDR3 here is CASSQDGQGYGYTF. DNA for the CDR3: TGTGCCAGCAGCCAGGATGGACAGGGATATGGCTACACCTTC. Looking up the rest from reference TRBV5-4 and TRBJ1-2 gives the full variable domain: ETGVTQSPTHLIKTRGQQVTLRCSSQSGHNTVSWYQQALGQGPQFIFQYYREEENGRGNFPPRFSGLQFPNYSSELNVNALELDDSALYLCASSQDGQGYGYTFGSGTRLTVV.

The chain combines TRBV27 with TRBJ1-2; D is possibly TRBD1 (6 bases). V shed 6 bases and J shed 8 bases, with 19 bases lying between them. The CDR3 has 14 residues. Germline V gives CDR1 MNHEY, CDR2 SMNVEV (reference sequence). CDR3 coding DNA: TGTGCCAGCAGCCCAAGGGGGACTCGGGCCGGCTACACCTTC. Translated, it gives CASSPRGTRAGYTF.

This rearrangement joins TRBV4-1 to TRBJ2-5, with TRBD1 as a possible D gene (5 bases). Trimming shortened V by 1 base and J by 1 base, and 10 bases separated the two germline ends. Germline-derived CDR1 and CDR2 are MGHRA and YSYEKL. The CDR3 sequence is 15 residues long. The CDR3 spells CASSQVPQGQETQYF. The CDR3 DNA reads TGCGCCAGCAGCCAAGTCCCTCAGGGCCAAGAGACCCAGTACTTC.

This chain joins TRBV10-1 and TRBJ2-1; 11 bases agree with TRBD2. Trimming at V came to 2 bases and at J to 5 bases, leaving 14 bases not matched to a gene. The germline CDR1 and CDR2 sequences are WNHNN and SYGVQD (reference sequence). This CDR3 spans 19 amino acids. The CDR3: CASSELDVLASGRNNEQFF. CDR3 DNA: TGCGCCAGCAGTGAGCTCGACGTCTTGGCTAGCGGGAGGAACAATGAGCAGTTCTTC.

V gene TRBV2 combines with J gene TRBJ1-2; 8 nucleotides match TRBD1. V shed 5 bases, J shed 2 bases, and the junction held 10 bases outside the gene matches. The CDR3 is made up of 16 amino acids. Germline loops: CDR1 SNHLY, CDR2 FYNNEI. Here the CDR3 DNA reads TGTGCCAGCAGTTTACAGGGGGAGGGACGGAACTATGGCTACACCTTC. Its translation: CASSLQGEGRNYGYTF.

On this clone: The sample has other DNA sequences that encode this CDR3 too. The chain employs TRBV27 and TRBJ2-7; D possibly corresponds to TRBD2 (5 bases). Trimming left V 1 base short and J 1 base short, with 8 bases between. CDR3 length: 14 amino acids. The germline V gene encodes CDR1 MNHEY and CDR2 SMNVEV (reference sequence). CDR3: CASSLLGGSYEQYF. In DNA, the CDR3 is TGTGCCAGCAGTTTATTGGGCGGGTCCTACGAGCAGTACTTC.

This rearrangement joins TRBV29-1 to TRBJ2-1; D remains ambiguous. The CDR3 is 13 residues long. Trimming took 5 bases from V and 6 from J, leaving 14 bases between them. CDR1 is SQVTM, CDR2 ANQGSEA, per germline. CDR3: CSVLPDSSNEQFF. DNA for the CDR3: TGCAGCGTTCTCCCTGACTCGAGCAATGAGCAGTTCTTC.

This chain links TRBV27 with TRBJ1-3; D not certain. The V gene's germline CDR1 is MNHEY and CDR2 SMNVEV (reference sequence). V dropped 5 bases and J dropped 3 bases, with 20 bases sitting between them. The CDR3 totals 17 residues. CDR3 nucleotides: TGTGCCAGCAGTCCCCACGCGACCGGGAACTATGGAAACACCATATATTTT. Amino acid sequence: CASSPHATGNYGNTIYF.

DNA of the CDR3: TGTGCCAGCAGCTCAGAGGCCACTGAAGCTTTCTTT. This codes for CASSSEATEAFF. The chain recombines TRBV11-1 with TRBJ1-1; D is ambiguous. The CDR3 is made up of 12 amino acids. The V gene lost 4 bases and the J gene lost 4 bases, with 7 bases spanning the gap. Per the germline V gene, CDR1 is SGHAT and CDR2 is FQDESV (reference sequence).

The gene calls are TRBV9 and TRBJ2-3, with 8 bases matching TRBD2. The CDR3 totals 15 residues. CDR1 is SGDLS, CDR2 YYNGEE, per germline. V was pared by 2 bases and J by 2 bases, with 4 bases of the junction left unmatched. The CDR3 spells CASSVGGRPTDTQYF. The CDR3 DNA reads as TGTGCCAGCAGCGTGGGCGGGAGGCCCACAGATACGCAGTATTTT.

This clone was detected once. The chain combines TRBV14 with TRBJ1-2, with a tentative D call TRBD1 (6 bases). Germline CDR1 reads SGHDN; CDR2 reads FVKESK. V dropped 2 bases and J dropped 5 bases, with 18 bases sitting between them. This CDR3 is built from 16 residues. CDR3 residues: CASSQSNRALRYGYTF. Here the CDR3 DNA reads TGTGCCAGCAGCCAAAGTAACAGGGCCCTCCGGTATGGCTACACCTTC. The variable domain in full, with the rest retrieved from reference TRBV14 and TRBJ1-2, is EAGVTQFPSHSVIEKGQTVTLRCDPISGHDNLYWYRRVMGKEIKFLLHFVKESKQDESGMPNNRFLAERTGGTYSTLKVQPAELEDSGVYFCASSQSNRALRYGYTFGSGTRLTVV.

This clone came up once. This sequence joins TRBV5-6 and TRBJ1-4; D is uncertain. CDR1 and CDR2 from the germline V gene are SGHDT and YYEEEE. The CDR3 extends over 13 amino acids. V was pared by 4 bases and J by 8 bases, with 12 bases between. The CDR3 reads CASSGQPEEKLFF. The CDR3 DNA is TGTGCCAGCAGCGGGCAGCCCGAGGAAAAACTGTTTTTT.